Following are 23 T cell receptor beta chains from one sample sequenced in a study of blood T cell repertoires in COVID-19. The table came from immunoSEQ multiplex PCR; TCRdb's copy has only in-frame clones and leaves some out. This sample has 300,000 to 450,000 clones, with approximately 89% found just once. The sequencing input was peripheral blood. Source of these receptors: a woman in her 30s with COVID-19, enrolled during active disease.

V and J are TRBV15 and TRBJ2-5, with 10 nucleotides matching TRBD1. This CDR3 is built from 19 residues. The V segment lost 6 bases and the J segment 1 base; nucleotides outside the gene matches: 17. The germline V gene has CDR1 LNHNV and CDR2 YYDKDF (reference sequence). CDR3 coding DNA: TGTGCCACCAGTACCCTATCGGGACAGGGGACACTATCCCAAGAGACCCAGTACTTC. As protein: CATSTLSGQGTLSQETQYF.

The CDR3 loop is CASSQEGAPEKLFF. Written as DNA, the CDR3 is TGCGCCAGCAGCCAGGAGGGGGCGCCTGAAAAACTGTTTTTT. V usage is TRBV4-3 and J usage is TRBJ1-4; 7 positions agree with TRBD1. In germline, CDR1 is LGHNA, CDR2 YSLEER. V lost 3 bases and J lost 7; bases outside the gene matches: 5. The CDR3 length is 14 residues.

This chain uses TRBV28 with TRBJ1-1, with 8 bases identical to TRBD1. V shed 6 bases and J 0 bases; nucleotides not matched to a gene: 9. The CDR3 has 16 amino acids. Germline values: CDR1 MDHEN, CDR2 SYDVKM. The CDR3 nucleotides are TGTGCCAGCAGCGTGGTCAGGGGGCCCATGAACACTGAAGCTTTCTTT. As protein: CASSVVRGPMNTEAFF.

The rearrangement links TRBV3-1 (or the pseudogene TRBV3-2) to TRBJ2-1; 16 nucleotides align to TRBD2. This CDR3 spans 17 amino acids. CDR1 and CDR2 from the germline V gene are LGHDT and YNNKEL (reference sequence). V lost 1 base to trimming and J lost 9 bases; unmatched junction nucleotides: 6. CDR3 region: CASSQGGLAGGIGEQFF. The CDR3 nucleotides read TGTGCCAGCAGCCAAGGGGGACTAGCGGGAGGGATCGGTGAGCAGTTCTTC.

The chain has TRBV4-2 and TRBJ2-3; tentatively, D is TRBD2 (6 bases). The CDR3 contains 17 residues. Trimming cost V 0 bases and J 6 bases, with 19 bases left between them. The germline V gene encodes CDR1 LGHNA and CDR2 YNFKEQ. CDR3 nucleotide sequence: TGTGCCAGCAGCCAAGAAAGGGCGGGATGGGCGGCCGATACGCAGTATTTT. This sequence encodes CASSQERAGWAADTQYF.

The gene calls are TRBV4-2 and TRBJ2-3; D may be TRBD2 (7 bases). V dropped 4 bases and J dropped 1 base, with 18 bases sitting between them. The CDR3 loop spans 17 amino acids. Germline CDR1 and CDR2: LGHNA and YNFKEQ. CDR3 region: CASSLIPRGAGTDTQYF. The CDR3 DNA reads TGTGCCAGCAGCCTCATCCCCCGGGGGGCGGGCACAGATACGCAGTATTTT.

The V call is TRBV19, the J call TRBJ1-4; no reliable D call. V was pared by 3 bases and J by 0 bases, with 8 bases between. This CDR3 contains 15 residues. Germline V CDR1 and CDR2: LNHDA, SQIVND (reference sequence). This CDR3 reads CASSMTPTTNEKLFF. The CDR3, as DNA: TGTGCCAGTAGTATGACACCAACAACTAATGAAAAACTGTTTTTT.

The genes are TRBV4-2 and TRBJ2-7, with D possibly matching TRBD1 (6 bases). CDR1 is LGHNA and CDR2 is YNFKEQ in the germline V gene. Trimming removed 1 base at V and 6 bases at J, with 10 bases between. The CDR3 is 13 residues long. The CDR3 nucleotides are TGTGCCAGCAGCCAAGGTCGAGGGGGCGAGCAGTACTTC. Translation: CASSQGRGGEQYF.

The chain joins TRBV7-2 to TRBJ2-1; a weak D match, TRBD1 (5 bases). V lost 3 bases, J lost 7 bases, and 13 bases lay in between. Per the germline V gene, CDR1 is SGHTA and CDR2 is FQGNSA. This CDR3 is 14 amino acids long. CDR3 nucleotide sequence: TGTGCCAGCAGCTTCCCAGGGTTCAGGAATGAGCAGTTCTTC. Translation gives CASSFPGFRNEQFF.

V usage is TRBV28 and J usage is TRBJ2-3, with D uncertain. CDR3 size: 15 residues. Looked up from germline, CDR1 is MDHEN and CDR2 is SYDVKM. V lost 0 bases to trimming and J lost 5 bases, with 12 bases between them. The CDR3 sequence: CASSLWAGEKDTQYF. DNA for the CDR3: TGTGCCAGCAGTTTATGGGCAGGCGAAAAAGATACGCAGTATTTT.

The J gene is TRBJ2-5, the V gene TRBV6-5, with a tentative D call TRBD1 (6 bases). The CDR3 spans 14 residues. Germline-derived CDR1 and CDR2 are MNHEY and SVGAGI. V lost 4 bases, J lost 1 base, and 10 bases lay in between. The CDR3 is CASSSLDSQETQYF. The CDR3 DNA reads TGTGCCAGCAGTTCCTTGGACAGCCAAGAGACCCAGTACTTC.

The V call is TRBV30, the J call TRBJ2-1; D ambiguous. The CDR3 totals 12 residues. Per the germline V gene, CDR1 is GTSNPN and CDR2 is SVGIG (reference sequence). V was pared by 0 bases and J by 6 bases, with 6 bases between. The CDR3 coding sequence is TGTGCCTGGAGTGTAGCTCGCAATGAGCAGTTCTTC. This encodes CAWSVARNEQFF.

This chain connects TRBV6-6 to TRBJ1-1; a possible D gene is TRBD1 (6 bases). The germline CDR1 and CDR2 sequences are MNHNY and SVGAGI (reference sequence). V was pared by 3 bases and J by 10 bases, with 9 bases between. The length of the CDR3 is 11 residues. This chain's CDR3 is CASSYKGGAFF. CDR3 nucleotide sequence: TGTGCCAGCAGTTATAAAGGGGGAGCTTTCTTT.

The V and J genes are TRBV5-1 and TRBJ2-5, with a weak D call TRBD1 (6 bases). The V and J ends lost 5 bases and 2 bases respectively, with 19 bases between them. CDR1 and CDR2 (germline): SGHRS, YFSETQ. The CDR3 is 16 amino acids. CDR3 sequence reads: CASRKTGSLGQETQYF. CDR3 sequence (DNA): TGCGCCAGCAGAAAAACAGGGAGTTTGGGGCAAGAGACCCAGTACTTC.

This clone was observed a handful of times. The CDR3 DNA reads TGTGCCAGCAGTGAAAGGACAGGCAGTAATTCACCCCTCCACTTT. Amino acid sequence: CASSERTGSNSPLHF. The chain recombines TRBV6-1 with TRBJ1-6; 7 bases fit TRBD1. The CDR3 runs 15 residues. The V gene's germline CDR1 is MNHNS and CDR2 SASEGT. The V gene end was trimmed by 2 bases and the J gene end by 6 bases; junction bases not matched to a gene: 4.

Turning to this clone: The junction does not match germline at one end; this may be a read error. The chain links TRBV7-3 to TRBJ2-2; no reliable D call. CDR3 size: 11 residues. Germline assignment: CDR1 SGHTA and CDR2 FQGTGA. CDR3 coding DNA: TGTGCCAGCAGCCTAACCGGGGAGCTGTTTTTT. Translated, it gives CASSLTGELFF.

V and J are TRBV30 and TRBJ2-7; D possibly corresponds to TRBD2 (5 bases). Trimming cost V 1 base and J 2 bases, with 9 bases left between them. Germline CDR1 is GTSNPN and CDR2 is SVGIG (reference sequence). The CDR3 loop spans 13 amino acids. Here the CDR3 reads CAWSGTPAYEQYF. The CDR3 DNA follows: TGTGCCTGGAGTGGGACTCCCGCCTACGAGCAGTACTTC.

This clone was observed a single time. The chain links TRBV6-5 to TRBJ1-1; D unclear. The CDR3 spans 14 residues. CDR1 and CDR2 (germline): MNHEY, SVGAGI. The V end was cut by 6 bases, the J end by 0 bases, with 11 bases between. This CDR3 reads CASRTFRVNTEAFF. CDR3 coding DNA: TGTGCCAGCAGGACATTCCGAGTGAACACTGAAGCTTTCTTT.

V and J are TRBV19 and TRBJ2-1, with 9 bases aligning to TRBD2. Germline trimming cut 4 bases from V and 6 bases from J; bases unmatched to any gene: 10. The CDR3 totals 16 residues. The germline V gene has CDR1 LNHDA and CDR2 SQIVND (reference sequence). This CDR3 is CASSTRGGAGGNEQFF. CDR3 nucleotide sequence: TGTGCCAGTAGTACCCGCGGGGGGGCGGGTGGCAATGAGCAGTTCTTC.

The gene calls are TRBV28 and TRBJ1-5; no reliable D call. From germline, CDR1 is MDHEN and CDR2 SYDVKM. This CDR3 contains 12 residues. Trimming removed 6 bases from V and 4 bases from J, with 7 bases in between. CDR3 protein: CASRAGNQPQHF. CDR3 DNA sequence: TGTGCCAGCAGGGCGGGGAATCAGCCCCAGCATTTT.

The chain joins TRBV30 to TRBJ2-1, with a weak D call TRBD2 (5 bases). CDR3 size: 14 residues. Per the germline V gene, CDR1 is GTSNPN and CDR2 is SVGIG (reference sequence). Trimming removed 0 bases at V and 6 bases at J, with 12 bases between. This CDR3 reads CAWSVGGSINEQFF. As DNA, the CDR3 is TGTGCCTGGAGTGTAGGCGGGTCCATCAATGAGCAGTTCTTC.

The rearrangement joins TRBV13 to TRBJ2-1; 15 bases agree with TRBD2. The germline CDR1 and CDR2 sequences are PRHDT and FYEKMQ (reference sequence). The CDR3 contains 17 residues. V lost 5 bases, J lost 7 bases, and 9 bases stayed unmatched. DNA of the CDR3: TGTGCCAGCAGCCCAGGACTAGCGGGAGGGGGAAGGAATGAGCAGTTCTTC. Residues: CASSPGLAGGGRNEQFF.

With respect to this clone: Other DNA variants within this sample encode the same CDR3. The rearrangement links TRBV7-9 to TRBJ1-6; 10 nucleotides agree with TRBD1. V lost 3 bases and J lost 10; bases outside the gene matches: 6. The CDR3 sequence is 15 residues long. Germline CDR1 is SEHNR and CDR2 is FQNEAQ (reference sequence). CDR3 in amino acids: CASSLRQGAGSPLHF. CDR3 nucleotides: TGTGCCAGCAGCTTGAGACAGGGGGCCGGATCACCCCTCCACTTT.